This section outlines one T cell receptor (beta chain) sequence together with its context. Generated by immunoSEQ multiplex PCR, the TCRdb table keeps only in-frame clones and is missing some. This sample has about 240,000 clones, with roughly 86% found just once. This sample stems from a study of blood T cell repertoires in COVID-19. The CDR3 length is 17 residues. Germline V gene lookup returns CDR1 LGHNA and CDR2 YSLEER. Trimming took 4 bases from V and 1 from J; bases not matched to a gene: 11. This clonotype was sampled from a woman in her thirties with acute COVID-19. V usage is TRBV4-3 and J usage is TRBJ1-1; 8 bases map to TRBD1. The specimen was PBMCs or T cells enriched from blood (not recorded which). CDR3 amino acids: CASSPIYGGTGNTEAFF. As DNA, the CDR3 is TGCGCCAGCAGCCCCATCTACGGAGGGACAGGGAACACTGAAGCTTTCTTT.